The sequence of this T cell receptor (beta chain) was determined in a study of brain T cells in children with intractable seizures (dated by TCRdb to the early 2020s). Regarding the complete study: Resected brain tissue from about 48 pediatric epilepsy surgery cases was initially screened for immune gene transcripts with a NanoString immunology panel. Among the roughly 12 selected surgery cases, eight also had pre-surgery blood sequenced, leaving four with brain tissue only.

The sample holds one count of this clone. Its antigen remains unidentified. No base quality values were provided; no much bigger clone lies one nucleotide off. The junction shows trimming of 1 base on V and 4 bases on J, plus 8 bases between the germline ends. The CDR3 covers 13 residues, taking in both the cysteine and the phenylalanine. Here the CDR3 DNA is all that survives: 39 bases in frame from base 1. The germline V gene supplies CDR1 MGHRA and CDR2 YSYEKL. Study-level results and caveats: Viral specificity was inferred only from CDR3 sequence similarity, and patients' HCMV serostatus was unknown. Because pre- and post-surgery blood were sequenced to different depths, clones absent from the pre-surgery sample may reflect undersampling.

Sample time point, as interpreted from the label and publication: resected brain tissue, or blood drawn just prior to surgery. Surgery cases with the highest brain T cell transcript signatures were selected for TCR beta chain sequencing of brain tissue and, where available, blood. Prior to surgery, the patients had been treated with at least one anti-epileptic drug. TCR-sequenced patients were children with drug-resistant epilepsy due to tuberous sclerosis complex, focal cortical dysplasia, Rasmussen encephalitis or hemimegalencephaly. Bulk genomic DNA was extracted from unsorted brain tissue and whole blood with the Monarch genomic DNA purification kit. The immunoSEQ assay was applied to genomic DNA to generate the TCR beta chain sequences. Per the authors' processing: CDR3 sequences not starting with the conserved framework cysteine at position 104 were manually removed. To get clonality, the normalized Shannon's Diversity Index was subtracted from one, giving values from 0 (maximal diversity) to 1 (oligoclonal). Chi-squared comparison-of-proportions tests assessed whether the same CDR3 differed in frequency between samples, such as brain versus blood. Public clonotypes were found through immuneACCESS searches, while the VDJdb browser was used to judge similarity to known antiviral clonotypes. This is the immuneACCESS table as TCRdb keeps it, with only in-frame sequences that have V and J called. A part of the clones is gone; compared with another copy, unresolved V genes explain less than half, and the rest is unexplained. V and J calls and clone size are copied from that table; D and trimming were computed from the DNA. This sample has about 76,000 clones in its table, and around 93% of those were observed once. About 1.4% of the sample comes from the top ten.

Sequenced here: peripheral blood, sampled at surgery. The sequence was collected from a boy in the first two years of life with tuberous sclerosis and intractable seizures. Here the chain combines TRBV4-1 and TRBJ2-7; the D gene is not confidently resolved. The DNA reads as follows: TGCGCCAGCAGCCAAGTACTCAGATACGAGCAGTACTTC. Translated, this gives CASSQVLRYEQYF.